A single sample gave rise to the 9 T cell receptor beta chains below, sequenced in a study of T cell responses to AZD1222 COVID-19 vaccine. The repertoire was sequenced with immunoSEQ multiplex PCR; TCRdb's copy has only in-frame clones and lacks some. This table has about 120,000 clones, more than 85% appearing once. Sequenced here: peripheral blood, sampled on day 0 of AZD1222 vaccination. The receptors shown here come from an adult in good health.

A note on this clone: The germline gene is not matched at one end of the junction; a read error may be the cause. The chain has TRBV6-5 and TRBJ1-1; D is ambiguous. The CDR3 runs 10 residues. Germline V lookup: CDR1 MNHEY, CDR2 SVGAGI. CDR3: CASTYTEAFF. The CDR3 bases are TGTGCCAGCACTTACACTGAAGCTTTCTTT.

V usage is TRBV12-3 or TRBV12-4 and J usage is TRBJ1-5; D possibly corresponds to TRBD1 (5 bases). V lost 4 bases and J 5 bases, leaving 9 bases between the germline ends. The CDR3 contains 13 residues. CDR3 DNA sequence: TGTGCCAGCAGTTGGGGGGTGCATCAGCCCCAGCATTTT. Translating gives CASSWGVHQPQHF.

This rearrangement joins TRBV27 to TRBJ2-1, with 7 nucleotides matching TRBD1. This CDR3 region has 14 residues. The V and J ends lost 3 bases and 7 bases, in that order; junction bases with no gene match: 6. Germline-derived CDR1 and CDR2 are MNHEY and SMNVEV (reference sequence). CDR3 in amino acids: CASSFQTTGNEQFF. CDR3 sequence (DNA): TGTGCCAGCAGTTTTCAGACGACAGGGAATGAGCAGTTCTTC.

The gene calls are TRBV5-6 and TRBJ1-1; D remains ambiguous. The CDR3 is 15 amino acids. Germline values: CDR1 SGHDT, CDR2 YYEEEE. The V and J ends lost 4 bases and 1 base respectively, with 14 bases between them. CDR3 in amino acids: CASSILRVQNTEAFF. The DNA for the CDR3 is TGTGCCAGCAGCATTCTGAGGGTCCAGAACACTGAAGCTTTCTTT. The full variable domain, rest sourced from reference TRBV5-6 and TRBJ1-1, is DAGVTQSPTHLIKTRGQQVTLRCSPKSGHDTVSWYQQALGQGPQFIFQYYEEEERQRGNFPDRFSGHQFPNYSSELNVNALLLGDSALYLCASSILRVQNTEAFFGQGTRLTVV.

The chain recombines TRBV5-1 with TRBJ2-7, with TRBD2 matching 7 bases. CDR3 length: 14 residues. Losses at the gene ends were 2 bases for V and 1 base for J; bases not matched to a gene: 3. CDR1 SGHRS and CDR2 YFSETQ come from the germline V gene. The CDR3 DNA reads TGCGCCAGCAGCTTTGGCGGGAGATCCTACGAGCAGTACTTC. Translation: CASSFGGRSYEQYF.

This chain connects TRBV9 to TRBJ2-3; 7 bases map to TRBD2. The CDR3 spans 16 residues. After removal of 3 bases from V and 0 bases from J, the junction contained 7 bases not matched to a gene. CDR1 and CDR2 from the germline V gene are SGDLS and YYNGEE. CDR3 nucleotides: TGTGCCAGCAGCGGGACTCTAGCGGAGAGCACAGATACGCAGTATTTT. This gives the protein CASSGTLAESTDTQYF.

CDR3 region: CASRPPTGSSYEQYF. The CDR3 DNA reads as TGTGCCAGCAGGCCCCCTACAGGTAGCTCCTACGAGCAGTACTTC. The chain combines TRBV6-5 with TRBJ2-7, with TRBD1 as a possible D gene (5 bases). V dropped 6 bases and J dropped 0 bases, with 15 bases sitting between them. The CDR3 totals 15 residues. CDR1 is MNHEY and CDR2 is SVGAGI in the germline V gene.

The J gene is TRBJ1-6, the V gene TRBV18; 8 bases map to TRBD1. Germline CDR1 and CDR2: KGHSH and LQKENI. The CDR3 is 15 amino acids. The V segment lost 0 bases and the J segment 5 bases; nucleotides outside the gene matches: 0. CDR3 sequence reads: CASSPPDRDNSPLHF. The CDR3 DNA reads as TGTGCCAGCTCACCACCGGACAGGGATAATTCACCCCTCCACTTT.

The chain uses TRBV3-1 (or the pseudogene TRBV3-2) and TRBJ2-3; D tentatively fits TRBD1 or TRBD2 (5 bases each). CDR3 length equals 16 residues. Deletions cut 1 base from V and 0 bases from J, with 11 bases between. CDR1 and CDR2 from the germline V gene are LGHDT and YNNKEL (reference sequence). The CDR3 DNA sequence: TGTGCCAGCAGCCAAGTGAGAGGGGCTAGCACAGATACGCAGTATTTT. Its protein product is CASSQVRGASTDTQYF.